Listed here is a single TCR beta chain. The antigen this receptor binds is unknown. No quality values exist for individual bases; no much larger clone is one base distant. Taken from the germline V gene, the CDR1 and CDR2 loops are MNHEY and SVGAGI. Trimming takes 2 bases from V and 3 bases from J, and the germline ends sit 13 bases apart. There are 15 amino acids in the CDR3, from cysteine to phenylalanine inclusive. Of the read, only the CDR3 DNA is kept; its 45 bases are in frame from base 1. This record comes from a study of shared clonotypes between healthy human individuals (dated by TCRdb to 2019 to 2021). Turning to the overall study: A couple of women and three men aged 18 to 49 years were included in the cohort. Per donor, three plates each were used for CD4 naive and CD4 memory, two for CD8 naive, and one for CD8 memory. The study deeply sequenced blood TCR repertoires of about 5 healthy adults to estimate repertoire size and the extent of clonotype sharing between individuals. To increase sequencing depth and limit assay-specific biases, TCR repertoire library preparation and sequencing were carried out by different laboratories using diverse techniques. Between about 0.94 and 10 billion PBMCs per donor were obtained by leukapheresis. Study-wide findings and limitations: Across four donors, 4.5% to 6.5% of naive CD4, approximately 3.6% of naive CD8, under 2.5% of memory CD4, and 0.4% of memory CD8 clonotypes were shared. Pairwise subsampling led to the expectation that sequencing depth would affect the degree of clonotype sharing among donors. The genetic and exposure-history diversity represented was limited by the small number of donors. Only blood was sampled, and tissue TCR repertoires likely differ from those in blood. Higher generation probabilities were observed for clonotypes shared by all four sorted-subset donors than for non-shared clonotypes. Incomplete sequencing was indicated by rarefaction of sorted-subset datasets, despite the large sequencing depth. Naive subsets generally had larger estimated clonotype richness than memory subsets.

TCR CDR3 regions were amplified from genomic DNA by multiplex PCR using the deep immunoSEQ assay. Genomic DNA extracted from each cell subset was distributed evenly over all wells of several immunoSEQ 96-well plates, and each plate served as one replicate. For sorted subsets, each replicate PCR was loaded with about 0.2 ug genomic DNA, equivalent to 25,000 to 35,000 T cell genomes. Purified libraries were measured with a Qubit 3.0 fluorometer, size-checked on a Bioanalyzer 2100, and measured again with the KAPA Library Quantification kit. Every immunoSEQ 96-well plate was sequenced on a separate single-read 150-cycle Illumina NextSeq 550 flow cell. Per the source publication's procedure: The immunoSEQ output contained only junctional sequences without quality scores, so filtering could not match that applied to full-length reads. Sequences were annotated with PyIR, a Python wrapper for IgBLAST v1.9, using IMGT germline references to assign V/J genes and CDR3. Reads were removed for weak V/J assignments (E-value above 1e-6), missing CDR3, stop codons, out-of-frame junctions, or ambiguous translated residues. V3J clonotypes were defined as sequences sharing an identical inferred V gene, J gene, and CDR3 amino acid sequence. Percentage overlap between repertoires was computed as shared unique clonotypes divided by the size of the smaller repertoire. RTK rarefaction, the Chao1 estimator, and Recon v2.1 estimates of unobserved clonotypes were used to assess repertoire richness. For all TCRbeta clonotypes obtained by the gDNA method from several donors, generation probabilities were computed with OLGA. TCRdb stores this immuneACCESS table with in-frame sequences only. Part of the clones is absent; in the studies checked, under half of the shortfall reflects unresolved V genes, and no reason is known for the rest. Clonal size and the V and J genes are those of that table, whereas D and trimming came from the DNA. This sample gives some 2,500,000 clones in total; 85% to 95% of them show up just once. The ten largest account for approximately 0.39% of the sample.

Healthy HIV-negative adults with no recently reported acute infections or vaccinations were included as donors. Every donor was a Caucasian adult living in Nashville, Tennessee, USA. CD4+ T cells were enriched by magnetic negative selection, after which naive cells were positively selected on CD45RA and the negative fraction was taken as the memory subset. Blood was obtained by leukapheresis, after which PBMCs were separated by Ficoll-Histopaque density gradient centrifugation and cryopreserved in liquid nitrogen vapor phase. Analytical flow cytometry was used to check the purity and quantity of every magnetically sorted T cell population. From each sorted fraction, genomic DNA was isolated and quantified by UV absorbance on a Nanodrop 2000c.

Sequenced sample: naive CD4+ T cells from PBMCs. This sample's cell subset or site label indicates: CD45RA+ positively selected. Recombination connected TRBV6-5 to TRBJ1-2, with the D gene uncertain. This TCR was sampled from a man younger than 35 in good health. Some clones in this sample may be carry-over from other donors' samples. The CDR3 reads CASSYGLNLDYGYTF. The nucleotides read TGTGCCAGCAGTTACGGTCTAAACTTGGACTATGGCTACACCTTC.